The 8 T cell receptor beta chains listed next were all sequenced from one sample in a study of shared clonotypes between healthy human individuals. The assay was immunoSEQ multiplex PCR, and TCRdb's table has in-frame clones only and misses some. The repertoire includes about a million clones, about 70% of them detected once, and around 1.4% sits in the top ten. Sequenced input: memory CD4+ T cells sorted from blood. Subset described: CD45RA-negative fraction. These receptors all come from a man aged 18-30 years in good health.

The chain employs TRBV11-3 and TRBJ2-1, with 7 positions matching TRBD1. Trimming cost V 5 bases and J 6 bases; bases outside gene matches: 13. Per germline, CDR1 SGHNT and CDR2 YENEEA. The CDR3 totals 16 residues. This CDR3 is CASSRWTGHQANEQFF. The CDR3 bases are TGTGCCAGCAGCCGCTGGACAGGACATCAGGCCAATGAGCAGTTCTTC.

The J gene is TRBJ2-7, the V gene TRBV6-1, with TRBD1 identical over 9 bases. Looked up from germline, CDR1 is MNHNS and CDR2 is SASEGT. This CDR3 is built from 15 residues. V gave up 8 bases and J gave up 4 bases; unmatched junction bases: 12. This CDR3 reads CASGRELGTGYEQYF. The CDR3 DNA sequence: TGTGCCAGCGGCCGGGAGCTGGGGACAGGGTACGAGCAGTACTTC.

As to this clone: Other DNA sequences of this sample code for an identical CDR3. The rearrangement uses TRBV18 and TRBJ2-7; 7 bases agree with TRBD2. This CDR3 is 14 amino acids long. The V gene end was trimmed by 6 bases and the J gene end by 2 bases; junction bases not matched to a gene: 7. Germline CDR1 KGHSH, CDR2 LQKENI. The CDR3 DNA reads TGTGCCAGCTCGCCTGGGAGGGTTCCCTACGAGCAGTACTTC. Protein product: CASSPGRVPYEQYF. Supplemented by reference TRBV18 and TRBJ2-7, the full variable domain reads NAGVMQNPRHLVRRRGQEARLRCSPMKGHSHVYWYRQLPEEGLKFMVYLQKENIIDESGMPKERFSAEFPKEGPSILRIQQVVRGDSAAYFCASSPGRVPYEQYFGPGTRLTVT.

The chain carries TRBV27 and TRBJ1-1; TRBD1 aligns across 7 bases. The junction had 8 bases not matched to a gene; V was cut back by 9 bases and J by 1 base. There are 14 residues in the CDR3. Germline V gives CDR1 MNHEY, CDR2 SMNVEV (reference sequence). For the CDR3, the DNA is TGTGCCAGTCGACCGAGGGGGCAGAACACTGAAGCTTTCTTT. It is translated as CASRPRGQNTEAFF.

The chain is built from TRBV29-1 and TRBJ2-7, with D tentatively TRBD1 (5 bases). Trimming removed 4 bases from V and 0 bases from J, with 7 bases in between. The CDR3 length is 12 residues. Germline V lookup: CDR1 SQVTM, CDR2 ANQGSEA. Written as DNA, the CDR3 is TGCAGCGTTGGTAGGGGCTCCTACGAGCAGTACTTC. It encodes CSVGRGSYEQYF.

The chain uses TRBV7-8 and TRBJ1-5; the D is unclear. The V gene lost 5 bases and the J gene lost 0 bases, with 11 bases spanning the gap. This CDR3 is 15 amino acids long. Germline lookup yields CDR1 SGHVS and CDR2 FQNEAQ. Written as DNA, the CDR3 is TGTGCCAGCAGCCCGGACGGGAATAGCAATCAGCCCCAGCATTTT. Translated, it gives CASSPDGNSNQPQHF.

This chain links TRBV6-5 with TRBJ1-2; D is unclear. This CDR3 spans 13 amino acids. Trimming removed 6 bases from V and 6 bases from J, with 14 bases in between. Germline CDR1 and CDR2: MNHEY and SVGAGI. CDR3 nucleotide sequence: TGTGCCAGCAGCAACCTGGGGTTTCATGGCTACACCTTC. It yields the protein CASSNLGFHGYTF.

The genes are TRBV9 and TRBJ2-3; 14 bases match TRBD2. The V gene end was trimmed by 3 bases and the J gene end by 2 bases; junction bases not matched to a gene: 8. The CDR3 length is 18 residues. Germline values: CDR1 SGDLS, CDR2 YYNGEE. In nucleotides, the CDR3 is TGTGCCAGCAGCGCGGGACTAGCGGGGGCCTTCATCACAGATACGCAGTATTTT. Protein product: CASSAGLAGAFITDTQYF. Drawing the rest from reference TRBV9 and TRBJ2-3, the complete variable domain is DSGVTQTPKHLITATGQRVTLRCSPRSGDLSVYWYQQSLDQGLQFLIQYYNGEERAKGNILERFSAQQFPDLHSELNLSSLELGDSALYFCASSAGLAGAFITDTQYFGPGTRLTVL.